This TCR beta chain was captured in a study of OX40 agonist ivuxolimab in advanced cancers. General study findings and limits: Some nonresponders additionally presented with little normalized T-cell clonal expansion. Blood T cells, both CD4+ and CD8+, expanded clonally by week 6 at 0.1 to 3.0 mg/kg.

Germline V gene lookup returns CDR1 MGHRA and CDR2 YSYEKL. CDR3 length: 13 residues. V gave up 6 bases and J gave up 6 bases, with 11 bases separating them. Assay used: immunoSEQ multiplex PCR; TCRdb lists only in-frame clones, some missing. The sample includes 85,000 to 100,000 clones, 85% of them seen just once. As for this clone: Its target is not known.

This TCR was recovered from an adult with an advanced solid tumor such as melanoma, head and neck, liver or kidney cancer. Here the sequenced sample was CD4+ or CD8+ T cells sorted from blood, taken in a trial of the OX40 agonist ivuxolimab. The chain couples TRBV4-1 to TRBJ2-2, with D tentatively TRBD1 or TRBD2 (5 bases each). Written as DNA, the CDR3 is TGCGCCAGCAGTGATTGGGGGTCCGGGGAGCTGTTTTTT. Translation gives CASSDWGSGELFF.